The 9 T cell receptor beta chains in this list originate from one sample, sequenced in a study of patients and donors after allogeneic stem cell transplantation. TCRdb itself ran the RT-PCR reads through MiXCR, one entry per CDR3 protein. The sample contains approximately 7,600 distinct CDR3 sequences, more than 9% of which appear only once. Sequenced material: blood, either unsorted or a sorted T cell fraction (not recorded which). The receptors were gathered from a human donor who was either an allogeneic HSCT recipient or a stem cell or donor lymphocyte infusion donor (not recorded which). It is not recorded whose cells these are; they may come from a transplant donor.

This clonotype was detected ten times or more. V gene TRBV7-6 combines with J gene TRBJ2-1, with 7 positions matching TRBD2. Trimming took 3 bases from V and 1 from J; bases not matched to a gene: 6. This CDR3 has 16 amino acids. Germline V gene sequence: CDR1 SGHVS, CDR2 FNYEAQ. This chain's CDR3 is CASSFSGGLSYNEQFF. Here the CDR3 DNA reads TGTGCCAGCAGCTTCTCGGGGGGTCTTTCCTACAATGAGCAGTTCTTC.

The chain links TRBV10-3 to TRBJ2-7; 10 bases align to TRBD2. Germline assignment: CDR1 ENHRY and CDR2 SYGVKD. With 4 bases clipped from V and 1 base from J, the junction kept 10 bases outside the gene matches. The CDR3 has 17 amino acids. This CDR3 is CAISALASGGVSYEQYF. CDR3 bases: TGTGCCATCAGTGCCTTGGCGAGCGGGGGGGTATCCTACGAGCAGTACTTC.

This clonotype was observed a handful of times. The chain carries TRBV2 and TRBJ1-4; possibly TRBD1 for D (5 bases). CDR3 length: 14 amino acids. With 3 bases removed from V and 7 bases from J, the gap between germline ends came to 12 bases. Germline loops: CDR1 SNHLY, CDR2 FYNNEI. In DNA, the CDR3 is TGTGCCAGCAGTGAGACAGTCGGATTTGAAAAACTGTTTTTT. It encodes CASSETVGFEKLFF.

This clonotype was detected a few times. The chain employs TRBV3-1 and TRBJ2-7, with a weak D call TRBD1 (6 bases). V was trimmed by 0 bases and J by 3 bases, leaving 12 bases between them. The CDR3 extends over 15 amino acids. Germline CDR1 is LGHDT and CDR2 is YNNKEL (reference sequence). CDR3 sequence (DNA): TGTGCCAGCAGCCAAGAAGGACAGACGAACTACGAGCAGTACTTC. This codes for CASSQEGQTNYEQYF.

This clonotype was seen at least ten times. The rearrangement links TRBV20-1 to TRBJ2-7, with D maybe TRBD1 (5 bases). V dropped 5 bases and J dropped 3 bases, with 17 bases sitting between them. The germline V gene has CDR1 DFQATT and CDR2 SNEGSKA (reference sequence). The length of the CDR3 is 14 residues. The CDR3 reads CSALNWGDNYEQYF. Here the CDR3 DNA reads TGCAGTGCTTTAAACTGGGGCGACAACTACGAGCAGTACTTC.

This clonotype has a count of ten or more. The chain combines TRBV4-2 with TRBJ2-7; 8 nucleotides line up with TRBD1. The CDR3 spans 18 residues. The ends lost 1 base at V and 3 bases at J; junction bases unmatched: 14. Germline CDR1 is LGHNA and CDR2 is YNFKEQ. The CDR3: CASSQVPGRGRDVYEQYF. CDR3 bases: TGTGCCAGCAGCCAAGTCCCGGGCAGGGGGCGAGATGTCTACGAGCAGTACTTC.

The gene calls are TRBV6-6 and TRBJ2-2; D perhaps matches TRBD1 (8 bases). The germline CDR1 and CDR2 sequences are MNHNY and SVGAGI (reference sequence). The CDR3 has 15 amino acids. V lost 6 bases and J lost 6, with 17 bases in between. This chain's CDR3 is CASSRTGGGSGELFF. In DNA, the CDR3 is TGTGCCAGCAGCCGAACAGGGGGAGGGTCCGGGGAGCTGTTTTTT.

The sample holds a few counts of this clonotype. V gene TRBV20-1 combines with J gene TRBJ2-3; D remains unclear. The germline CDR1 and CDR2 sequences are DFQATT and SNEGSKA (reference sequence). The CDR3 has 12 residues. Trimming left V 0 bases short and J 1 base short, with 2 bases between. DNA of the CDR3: TGCAGTGCTAGAGATCGCACAGATACGCAGTATTTT. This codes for CSARDRTDTQYF.

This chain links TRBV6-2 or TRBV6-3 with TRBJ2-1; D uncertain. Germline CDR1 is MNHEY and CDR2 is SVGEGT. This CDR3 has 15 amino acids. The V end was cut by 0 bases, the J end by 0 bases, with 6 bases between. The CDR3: CASSYSRSSYNEQFF. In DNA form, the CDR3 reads TGTGCCAGCAGTTACTCACGAAGCTCCTACAATGAGCAGTTCTTC.